This T cell receptor (beta chain) was sequenced in a study of T cell repertoires in cytomegalovirus infection. Study background: Signatures in public TCR beta sequences pointed to both CMV infection and matching HLA type.

Regarding this clonotype: What it binds is unknown.

Each CDR3 protein is one row after TCRdb ran MiXCR on the reads. The data show about 530,000 distinct CDR3 sequences, with 26% seen just once and about 12% held by the top ten. General study findings and limits: Predominance within the ex vivo response was attributable to HLA-C-restricted CMV-specific TCR beta clonotypes. Totalled public TCR beta family frequency picked out people who carried CMV plus the relevant HLA.

After removal of 4 bases from V and 7 bases from J, the junction contained 11 bases not matched to a gene. The germline V gene has CDR1 KGHDR and CDR2 SFDVKD. CDR3 length equals 17 residues. This rearrangement joins TRBV24-1 to TRBJ2-1; 11 nucleotides agree with TRBD2. The origin of this receptor is a human donor in good health (CMV status not recorded). Some clones in this sample may be carry-over from other donors' samples. Sequenced: PBMCs. The CDR3 reads CATSDQPTSGSKNEQFF. Here the CDR3 DNA reads TGTGCCACCAGTGACCAGCCCACTAGCGGGAGTAAGAATGAGCAGTTCTTC.